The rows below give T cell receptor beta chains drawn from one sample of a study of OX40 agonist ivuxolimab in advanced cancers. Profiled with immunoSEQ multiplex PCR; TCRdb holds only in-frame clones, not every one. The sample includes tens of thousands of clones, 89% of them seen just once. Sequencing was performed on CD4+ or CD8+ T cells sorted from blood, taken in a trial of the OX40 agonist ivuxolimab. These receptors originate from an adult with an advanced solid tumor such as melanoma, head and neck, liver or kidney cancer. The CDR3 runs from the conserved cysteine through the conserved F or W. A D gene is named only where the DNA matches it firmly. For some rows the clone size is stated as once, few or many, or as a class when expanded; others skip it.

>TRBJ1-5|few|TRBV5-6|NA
CASSLGGGTERQPQHF
TGTGCCAGCAGCTTGGGAGGGGGAACGGAGCGCCAGCCCCAGCATTTT
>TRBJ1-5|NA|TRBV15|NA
CATSRRTRTNQPQHF
TGTGCCACCAGCAGACGTACACGAACCAATCAGCCCCAGCATTTT
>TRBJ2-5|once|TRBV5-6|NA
CASSLGLAKISYQETQYF
TGTGCCAGCAGCTTGGGGCTAGCGAAAATTTCGTACCAAGAGACCCAGTACTTC
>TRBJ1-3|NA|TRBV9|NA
CASSLGGPGNTIYF
TGTGCCAGCAGCCTAGGGGGGCCCGGAAACACCATATATTTT
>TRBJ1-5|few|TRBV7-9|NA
CASSPGQNQPQHF
TGTGCCAGCAGCCCGGGTCAGAATCAGCCCCAGCATTTT
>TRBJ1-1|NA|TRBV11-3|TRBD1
CASSGQGGTEAFF
TGTGCCAGCAGCGGACAGGGTGGTACTGAAGCTTTCTTT
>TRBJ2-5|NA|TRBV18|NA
CASSPTGSTETQYF
TGTGCCAGCTCACCCACCGGTAGTACGGAGACCCAGTACTTC
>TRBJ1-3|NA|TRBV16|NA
CASSPSVWGSGNTIYF
TGTGCCAGCAGCCCGTCCGTGTGGGGATCTGGAAACACCATATATTTT
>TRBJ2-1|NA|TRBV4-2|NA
CASSQVSGFSWNEQFF
TGTGCCAGCAGCCAAGTCTCCGGCTTTAGCTGGAATGAGCAGTTCTTC
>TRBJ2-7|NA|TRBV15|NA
CATSRSGLYEQYF
TGTGCCACCAGCAGATCGGGCTTGTACGAGCAGTACTTC
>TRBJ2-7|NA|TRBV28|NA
CASSHTYEQYF
TGTGCCAGCAGTCATACCTATGAGCAGTACTTC
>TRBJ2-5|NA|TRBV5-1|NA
CASSLSLFAGEETQYF
TGCGCCAGCAGCTTGTCTTTGTTCGCCGGTGAAGAGACCCAGTACTTC
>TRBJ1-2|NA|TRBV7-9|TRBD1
CASSLAGLRWTGRDGYTF
TGTGCCAGCAGCTTAGCGGGCTTACGTTGGACAGGGAGGGATGGCTACACCTTC
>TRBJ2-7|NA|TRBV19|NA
CASSRETNSYEQYF
TGTGCCAGTAGTAGGGAGACAAATTCCTACGAGCAGTACTTC
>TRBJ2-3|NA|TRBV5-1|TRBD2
CASSLGASAGGVDTQYF
TGCGCCAGCAGCTTGGGGGCCTCAGCGGGAGGGGTAGATACGCAGTATTTT
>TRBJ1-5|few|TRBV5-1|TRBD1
CASSWGQGANQPQHF
TGCGCCAGCAGCTGGGGACAGGGGGCGAATCAGCCCCAGCATTTT
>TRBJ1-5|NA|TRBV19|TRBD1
CASTLSGDSLSSNQPQHF
TGTGCCAGTACCCTCTCCGGGGACAGCCTTTCTAGCAATCAGCCCCAGCATTTT
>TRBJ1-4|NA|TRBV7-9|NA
CASTLAGTHEKLFF
TGTGCCAGCACCTTAGCAGGGACTCACGAAAAACTGTTTTTT
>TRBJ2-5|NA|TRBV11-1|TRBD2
CASSLRGSGTGETQYF
TGTGCCAGCAGCTTACGAGGTAGCGGGACTGGAGAGACCCAGTACTTC
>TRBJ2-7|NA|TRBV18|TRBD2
CASSQGAGGEQYF
TGTGCCAGCTCACAAGGGGCGGGAGGCGAGCAGTACTTC
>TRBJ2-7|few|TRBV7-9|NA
CASSYLAPYEQYF
TGTGCCAGCAGCTACCTTGCTCCCTACGAGCAGTACTTC
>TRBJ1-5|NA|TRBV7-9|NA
CASSLGVGVGDQPQHF
TGTGCCAGCAGCTTAGGTGTCGGGGTCGGGGATCAGCCCCAGCATTTT
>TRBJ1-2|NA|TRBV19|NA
CASSAGPNYGYTF
TGTGCCAGTAGTGCGGGCCCTAACTATGGCTACACCTTC
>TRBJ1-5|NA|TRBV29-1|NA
CSVAEMGNQPQHF
TGCAGCGTTGCGGAGATGGGCAATCAGCCCCAGCATTTT
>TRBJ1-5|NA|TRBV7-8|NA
CASSPYRVGGNQPQHF
TGTGCCAGCAGCCCCTACCGGGTGGGGGGGAATCAGCCCCAGCATTTT
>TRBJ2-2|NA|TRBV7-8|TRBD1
CASSLTRDRGTGELFF
TGTGCCAGCAGCCTAACCCGGGACAGGGGCACCGGGGAGCTGTTTTTT
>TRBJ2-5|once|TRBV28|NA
CASSSLTRRAQETQYF
TGTGCCAGCAGTTCGCTGACTAGAAGGGCACAAGAGACCCAGTACTTC
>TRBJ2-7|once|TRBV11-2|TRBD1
CATKTGNSYEQYF
TGTGCCACCAAGACAGGGAACTCCTACGAGCAGTACTTC
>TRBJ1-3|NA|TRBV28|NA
CASSLGGVSRSGNTIYF
TGTGCCAGCAGTTTGGGGGGGGTTAGTAGGTCTGGAAACACCATATATTTT
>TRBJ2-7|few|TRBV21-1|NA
CASSKASGCAQYF
TGTGCCAGCAGCAAAGCCTCCGGGTGTGCGCAGTACTTC